The subject of this entry is one T cell receptor (beta chain). The antigen is unknown. Trimming removed 3 bases from V and 0 bases from J, with 7 bases in between. This CDR3 is 14 amino acids long. From germline, CDR1 is SGHRS and CDR2 YFSETQ. The data were taken from a study of T-cell reconstitution after alpha-beta-depleted transplantation in children. Unique molecular identifiers were built into the TCRbeta library. TCRdb analysed the PCR reads with MiXCR anew, one entry per CDR3 protein. The repertoire holds 550,000 to 600,000 distinct CDR3 sequences, with 23% as singletons. Whole-study findings and limits: T-cell numbers and diversity, one year after transplant, stemmed largely from T cells that were newly produced. Two months or so post-transplant, alpha-beta T cells reportedly derived from several hundred expanded graft clones. The high TCRbeta diversity at day 60 in some patients came from surviving recipient T cells and thymic progenitors.

Sequencing was performed on PBMCs, mostly from graft donor cells, taken 360 days after TCRalphabeta/CD19-depleted stem cell transplant. The rearrangement joins TRBV5-1 to TRBJ2-1; D possibly corresponds to TRBD2 (6 bases). The receptor was derived from a boy in the first two years of life who had a stem cell transplant for acute myeloid leukemia, so the T cells may come from the graft donor. The CDR3 sequence: CASSWRDSYNEQFF. The CDR3 DNA reads as TGCGCCAGCAGCTGGAGGGACTCCTACAATGAGCAGTTCTTC.